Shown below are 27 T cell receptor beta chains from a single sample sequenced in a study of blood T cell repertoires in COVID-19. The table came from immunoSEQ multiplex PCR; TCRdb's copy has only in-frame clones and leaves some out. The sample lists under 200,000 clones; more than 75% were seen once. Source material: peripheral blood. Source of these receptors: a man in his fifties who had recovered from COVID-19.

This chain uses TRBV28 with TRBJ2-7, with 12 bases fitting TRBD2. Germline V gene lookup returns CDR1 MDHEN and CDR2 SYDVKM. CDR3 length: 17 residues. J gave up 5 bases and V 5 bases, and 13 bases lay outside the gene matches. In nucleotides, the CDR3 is TGTGCCAGCAGTCGGACAGGGCGGTCTAGCGGGGGGGACGAGCAGTACTTC. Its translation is CASSRTGRSSGGDEQYF.

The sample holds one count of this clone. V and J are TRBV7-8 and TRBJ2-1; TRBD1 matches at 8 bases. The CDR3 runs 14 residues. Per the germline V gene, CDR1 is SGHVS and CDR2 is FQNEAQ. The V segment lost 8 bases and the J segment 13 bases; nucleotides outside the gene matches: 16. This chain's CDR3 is CASELNRGIGEQFF. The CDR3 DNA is TGTGCCAGCGAGCTGAACAGGGGGATAGGGGAACAGTTCTTC.

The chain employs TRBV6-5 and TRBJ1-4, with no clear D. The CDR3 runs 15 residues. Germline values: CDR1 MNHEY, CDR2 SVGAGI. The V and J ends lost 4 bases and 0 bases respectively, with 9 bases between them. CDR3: CASSSTSPTNEKLFF. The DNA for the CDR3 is TGTGCCAGCAGTTCTACTTCGCCAACTAATGAAAAACTGTTTTTT.

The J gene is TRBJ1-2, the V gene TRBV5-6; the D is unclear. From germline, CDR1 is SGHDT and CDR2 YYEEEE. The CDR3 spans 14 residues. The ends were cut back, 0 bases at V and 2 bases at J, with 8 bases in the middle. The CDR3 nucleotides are TGTGCCAGCAGCTTGGCGAGGGCGAACTATGGCTACACCTTC. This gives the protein CASSLARANYGYTF.

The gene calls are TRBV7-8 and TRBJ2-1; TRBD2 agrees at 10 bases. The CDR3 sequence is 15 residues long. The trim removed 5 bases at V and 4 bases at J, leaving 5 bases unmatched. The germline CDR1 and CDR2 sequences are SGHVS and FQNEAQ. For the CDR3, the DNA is TGTGCCAGCAGCCGTACTAGCGGGGCATACAATGAGCAGTTCTTC. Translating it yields CASSRTSGAYNEQFF.

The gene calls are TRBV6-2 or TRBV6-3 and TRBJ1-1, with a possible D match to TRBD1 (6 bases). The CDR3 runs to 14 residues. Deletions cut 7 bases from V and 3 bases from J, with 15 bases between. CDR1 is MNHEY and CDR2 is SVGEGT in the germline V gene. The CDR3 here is CASNPQGPYTEAFF. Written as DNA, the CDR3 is TGTGCCAGCAACCCACAGGGCCCCTACACTGAAGCTTTCTTT.

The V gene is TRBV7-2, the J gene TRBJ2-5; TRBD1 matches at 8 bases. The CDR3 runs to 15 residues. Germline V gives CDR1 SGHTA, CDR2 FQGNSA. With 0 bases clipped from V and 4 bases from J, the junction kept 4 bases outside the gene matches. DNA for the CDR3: TGTGCCAGCAGCTTAGCACTCAGGGGGCGAGAGACCCAGTACTTC. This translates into CASSLALRGRETQYF.

DNA of the CDR3: TGTGCAAGTCGCTCCAGGTATCAGAACACTGAAGCTTTCTTT. Protein product: CASRSRYQNTEAFF. The rearrangement joins TRBV12-2 to TRBJ1-1; TRBD1 is the table's D call and was not checked against the DNA. TRBV12-2 is described as a pseudogene. CDR3 length: 14 residues.

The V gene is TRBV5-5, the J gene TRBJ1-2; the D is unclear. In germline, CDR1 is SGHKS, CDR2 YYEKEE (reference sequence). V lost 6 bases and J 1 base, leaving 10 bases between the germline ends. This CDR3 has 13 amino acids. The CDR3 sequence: CASTPDFNYGYTF. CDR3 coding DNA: TGTGCCAGCACCCCTGACTTTAACTATGGCTACACCTTC.

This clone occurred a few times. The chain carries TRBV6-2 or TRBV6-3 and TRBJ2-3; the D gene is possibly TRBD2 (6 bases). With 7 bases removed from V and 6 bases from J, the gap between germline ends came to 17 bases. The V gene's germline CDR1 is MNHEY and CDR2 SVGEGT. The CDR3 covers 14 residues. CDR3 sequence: CASNPRAEGDTQYF. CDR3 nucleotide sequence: TGTGCCAGCAACCCCCGGGCGGAGGGGGATACGCAGTATTTT.

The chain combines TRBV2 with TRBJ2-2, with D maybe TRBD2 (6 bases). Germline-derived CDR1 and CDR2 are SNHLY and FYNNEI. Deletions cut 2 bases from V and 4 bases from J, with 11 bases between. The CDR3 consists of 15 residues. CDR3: CASSEYGGATGELFF. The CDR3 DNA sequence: TGTGCCAGCAGTGAATACGGGGGAGCCACCGGGGAGCTGTTTTTT.

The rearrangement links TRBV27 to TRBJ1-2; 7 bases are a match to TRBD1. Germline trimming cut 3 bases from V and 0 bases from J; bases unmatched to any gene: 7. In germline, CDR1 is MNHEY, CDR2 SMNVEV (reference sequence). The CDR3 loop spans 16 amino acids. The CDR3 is CASSFGRGRANYGYTF. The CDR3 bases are TGTGCCAGCAGTTTTGGCAGGGGGAGAGCTAACTATGGCTACACCTTC.

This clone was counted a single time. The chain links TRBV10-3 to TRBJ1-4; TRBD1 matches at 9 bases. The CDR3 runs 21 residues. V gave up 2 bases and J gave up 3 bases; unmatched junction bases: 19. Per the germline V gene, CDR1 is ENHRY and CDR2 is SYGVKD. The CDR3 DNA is TGTGCCATCAGTGAGACGTTGGTTGGACAGGGGAGCAGTTGGCCTAATGAAAAACTGTTTTTT. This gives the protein CAISETLVGQGSSWPNEKLFF.

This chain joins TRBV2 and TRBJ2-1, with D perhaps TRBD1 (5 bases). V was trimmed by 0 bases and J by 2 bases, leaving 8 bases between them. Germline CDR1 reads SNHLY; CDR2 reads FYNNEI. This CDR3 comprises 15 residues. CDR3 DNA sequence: TGTGCCAGCAGTGAAGCTACAGGTCCCTACAATGAGCAGTTCTTC. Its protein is CASSEATGPYNEQFF.

The CDR3 sequence: CASRRWTSGAGELFF. In DNA form, the CDR3 reads TGTGCCAGCAGACGATGGACTAGCGGGGCCGGGGAGCTGTTTTTT. The chain recombines TRBV11-2 with TRBJ2-2, with 12 nucleotides matching TRBD2. The CDR3 covers 15 residues. The germline gives CDR1 SGHAT, CDR2 FQNNGV. Trimming took 6 bases from V and 6 from J; bases not matched to a gene: 5.

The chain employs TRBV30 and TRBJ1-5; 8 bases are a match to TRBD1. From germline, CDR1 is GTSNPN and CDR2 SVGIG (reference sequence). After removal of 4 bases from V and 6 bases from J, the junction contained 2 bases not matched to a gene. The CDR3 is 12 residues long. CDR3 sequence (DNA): TGTGCCTGGAACAGGGGGGTTCAGCCCCAGCATTTT. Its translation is CAWNRGVQPQHF.

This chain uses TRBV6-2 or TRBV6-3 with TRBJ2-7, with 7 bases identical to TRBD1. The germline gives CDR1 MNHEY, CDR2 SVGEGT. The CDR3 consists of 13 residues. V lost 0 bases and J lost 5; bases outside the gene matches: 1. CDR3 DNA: TGTGCCAGCAGTTACTCGACAGGGAACGAGCAGTACTTC. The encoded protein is CASSYSTGNEQYF.

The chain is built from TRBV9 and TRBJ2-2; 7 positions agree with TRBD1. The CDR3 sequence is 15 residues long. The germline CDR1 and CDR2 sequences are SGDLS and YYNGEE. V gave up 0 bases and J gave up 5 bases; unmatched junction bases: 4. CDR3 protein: CASSVGAGGTGELFF. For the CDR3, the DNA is TGTGCCAGCAGCGTAGGCGCAGGGGGTACCGGGGAGCTGTTTTTT.

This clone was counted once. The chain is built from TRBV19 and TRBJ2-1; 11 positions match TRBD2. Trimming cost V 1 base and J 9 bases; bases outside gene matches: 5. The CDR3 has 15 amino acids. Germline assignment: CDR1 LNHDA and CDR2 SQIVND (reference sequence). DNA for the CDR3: TGTGCCAGTAGTATAGGGGGACTAGCGGCCCGTGAGCAGTTCTTC. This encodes CASSIGGLAAREQFF.

The CDR3 loop is CASSLDLRDFRYGYTF. The CDR3 nucleotides read TGTGCCAGCAGCTTGGATTTAAGAGACTTTCGGTATGGCTACACCTTC. The gene calls are TRBV5-5 and TRBJ1-2; D is uncertain. There are 16 residues in the CDR3. Germline loops: CDR1 SGHKS, CDR2 YYEKEE (reference sequence). The ends were cut back, 0 bases at V and 5 bases at J, with 17 bases in the middle.

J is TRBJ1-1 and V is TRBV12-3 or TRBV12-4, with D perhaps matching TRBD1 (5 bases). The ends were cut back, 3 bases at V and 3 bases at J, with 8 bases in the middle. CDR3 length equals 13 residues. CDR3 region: CASSLSRDTEAFF. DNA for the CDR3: TGTGCCAGCAGTTTGTCCAGGGACACTGAAGCTTTCTTT.

The CDR3 reads CATSSPTRQVSNYGYTF. The CDR3 coding sequence is TGTGCCACCAGCTCCCCAACTCGACAGGTCTCCAACTATGGCTACACCTTC. V and J are TRBV15 and TRBJ1-2; D may be TRBD1 (6 bases). The CDR3 has 17 amino acids. V lost 5 bases and J lost 2, with 21 bases in between. The germline CDR1 and CDR2 sequences are LNHNV and YYDKDF (reference sequence).

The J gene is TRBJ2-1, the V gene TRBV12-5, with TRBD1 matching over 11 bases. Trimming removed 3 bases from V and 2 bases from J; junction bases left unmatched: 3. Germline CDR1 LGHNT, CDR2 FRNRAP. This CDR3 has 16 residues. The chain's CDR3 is CASGFTDRGPYNEQFF. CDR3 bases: TGTGCTAGTGGTTTCACGGACAGGGGGCCCTACAATGAGCAGTTCTTC. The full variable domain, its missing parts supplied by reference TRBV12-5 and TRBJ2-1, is DARVTQTPRHKVTEMGQEVTMRCQPILGHNTVFWYRQTMMQGLELLAYFRNRAPLDDSGMPKDRFSAEMPDATLATLKIQPSEPRDSAVYFCASGFTDRGPYNEQFFGPGTRLTVL.

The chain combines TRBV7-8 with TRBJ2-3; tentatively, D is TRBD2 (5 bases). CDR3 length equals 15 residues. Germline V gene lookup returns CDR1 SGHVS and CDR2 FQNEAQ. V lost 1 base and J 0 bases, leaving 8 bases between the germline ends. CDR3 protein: CASSLDRTSTDTQYF. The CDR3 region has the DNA TGTGCCAGCAGCTTAGATCGGACTAGCACAGATACGCAGTATTTT. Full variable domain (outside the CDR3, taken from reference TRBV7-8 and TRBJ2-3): GAGVSQSPRYKVAKRGQDVALRCDPISGHVSLFWYQQALGQGPEFLTYFQNEAQLDKSGLPSDRFFAERPEGSVSTLKIQRTQQEDSAVYLCASSLDRTSTDTQYFGPGTRLTVL.

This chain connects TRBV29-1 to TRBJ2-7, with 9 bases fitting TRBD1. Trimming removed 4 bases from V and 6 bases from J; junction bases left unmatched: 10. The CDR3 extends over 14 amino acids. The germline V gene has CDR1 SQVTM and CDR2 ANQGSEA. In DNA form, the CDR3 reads TGCAGCGTTGGGACCGGGACAGGGTTGGGCGAGCAGTACTTC. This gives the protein CSVGTGTGLGEQYF.

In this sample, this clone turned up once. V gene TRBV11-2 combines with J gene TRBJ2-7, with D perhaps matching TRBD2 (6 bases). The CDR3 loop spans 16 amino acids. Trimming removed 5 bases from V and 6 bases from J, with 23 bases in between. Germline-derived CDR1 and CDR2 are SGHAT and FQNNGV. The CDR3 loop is CASSDFWGGGSREQYF. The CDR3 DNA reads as TGTGCCAGCAGCGACTTTTGGGGAGGTGGGTCTCGCGAGCAGTACTTC.

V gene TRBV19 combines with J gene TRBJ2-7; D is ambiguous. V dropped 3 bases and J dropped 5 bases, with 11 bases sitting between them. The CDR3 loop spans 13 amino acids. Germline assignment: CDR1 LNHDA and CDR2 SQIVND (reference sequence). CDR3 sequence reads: CASSMRRGDEQYF. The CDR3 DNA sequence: TGTGCCAGTAGTATGAGAAGAGGAGACGAGCAGTACTTC. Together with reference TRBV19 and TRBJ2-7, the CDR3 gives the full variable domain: DGGITQSPKYLFRKEGQNVTLSCEQNLNHDAMYWYRQDPGQGLRLIYYSQIVNDFQKGDIAEGYSVSREKKESFPLTVTSAQKNPTAFYLCASSMRRGDEQYFGPGTRLTVT.